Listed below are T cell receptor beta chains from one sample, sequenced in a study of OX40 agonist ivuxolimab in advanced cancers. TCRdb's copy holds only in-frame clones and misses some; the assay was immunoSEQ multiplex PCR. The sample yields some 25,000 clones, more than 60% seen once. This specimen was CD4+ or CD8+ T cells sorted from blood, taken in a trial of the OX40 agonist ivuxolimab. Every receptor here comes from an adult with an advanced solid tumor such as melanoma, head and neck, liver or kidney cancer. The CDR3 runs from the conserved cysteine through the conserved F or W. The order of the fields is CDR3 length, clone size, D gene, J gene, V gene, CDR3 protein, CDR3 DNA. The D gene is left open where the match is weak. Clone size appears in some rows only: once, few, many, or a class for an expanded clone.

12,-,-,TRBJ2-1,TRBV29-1,CSVVDYNNEQFF,TGCAGCGTTGTAGACTACAACAATGAGCAGTTCTTC
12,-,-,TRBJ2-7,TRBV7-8,CASSWDDFEQYF,TGTGCCAGCAGCTGGGACGATTTCGAGCAGTACTTC
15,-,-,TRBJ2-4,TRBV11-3,CASSSPQEAKDIQYF,TGTGCCAGCAGCTCCCCCCAGGAGGCTAAGGACATTCAGTACTTC
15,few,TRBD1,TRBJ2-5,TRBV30,CAWSGGAGGSETQYF,TGTGCCTGGAGTGGGGGGGCAGGGGGCAGTGAGACCCAGTACTTC
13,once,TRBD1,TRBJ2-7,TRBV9,CASSVVTGGEQYF,TGTGCCAGCAGCGTTGTAACAGGGGGCGAGCAGTACTTC
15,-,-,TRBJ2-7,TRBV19,CASSMAFDRFYEQYF,TGTGCCAGTAGTATGGCGTTTGACAGATTCTACGAGCAGTACTTC
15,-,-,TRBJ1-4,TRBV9,CASSLSGTTNEKLFF,TGTGCCAGCAGCTTATCAGGGACAACTAATGAAAAACTGTTTTTT
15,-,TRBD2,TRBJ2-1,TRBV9,CASSESGGGYNEQFF,TGTGCCAGCAGCGAGAGCGGGGGGGGCTACAATGAGCAGTTCTTC
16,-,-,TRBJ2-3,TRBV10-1,CASSGNRQGGTDTQYF,TGCGCCAGCAGTGGTAATAGGCAGGGTGGCACAGATACGCAGTATTTT
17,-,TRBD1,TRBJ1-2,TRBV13,CASSLEQGAGHRDGYTF,TGTGCCAGCAGCTTAGAACAGGGGGCTGGTCACCGGGATGGCTACACCTTC
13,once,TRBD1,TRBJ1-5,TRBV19,CATRDRGNQPQHF,TGTGCCACCCGGGACAGGGGCAATCAGCCCCAGCATTTT
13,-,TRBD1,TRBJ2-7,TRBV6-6,CASRSGQPYEQYF,TGTGCCAGCAGATCGGGACAGCCCTACGAGCAGTACTTC
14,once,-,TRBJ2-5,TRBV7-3,CASSLFGGQETQYF,TGTGCCAGCAGCTTATTTGGCGGCCAAGAGACCCAGTACTTC
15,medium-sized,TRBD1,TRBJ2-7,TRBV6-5,CASKPERTGAYEQYF,TGTGCCAGCAAACCGGAACGGACAGGGGCCTACGAGCAGTACTTC
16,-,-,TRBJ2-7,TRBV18,CASSPPGPTTSYEQYF,TGTGCCAGCTCACCACCGGGACCCACTACCTCCTACGAGCAGTACTTC
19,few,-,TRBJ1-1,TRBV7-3,CASSLRGGGTGIQNTEAFF,TGTGCCAGCAGCTTAAGAGGTGGTGGGACGGGGATCCAAAACACTGAAGCTTTCTTT
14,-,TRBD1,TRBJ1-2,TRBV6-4,CASSEGTGLDGYTF,TGTGCCAGCAGTGAGGGGACAGGGCTCGATGGCTACACCTTC
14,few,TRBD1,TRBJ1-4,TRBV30,CAWCPGTGGEKLFF,TGTGCCTGGTGCCCCGGGACAGGGGGTGAAAAACTGTTTTTT
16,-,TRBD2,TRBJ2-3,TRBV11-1,CASSLGASGITDTQYF,TGTGCCAGCAGCTTAGGAGCTAGCGGGATCACAGATACGCAGTATTTT
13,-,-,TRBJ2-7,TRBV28,CASSLGPAYEQYF,TGTGCCAGCAGTTTAGGACCCGCCTACGAGCAGTACTTC
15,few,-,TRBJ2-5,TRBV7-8,CASSLEAGLVETQYF,TGTGCCAGCAGCTTAGAGGCAGGGTTGGTGGAGACCCAGTACTTC
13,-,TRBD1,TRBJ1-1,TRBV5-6,CASSPDRGVEAFF,TGTGCCAGCAGCCCAGACAGGGGCGTTGAAGCTTTCTTT
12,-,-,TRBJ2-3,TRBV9,CASSVGLDTQYF,TGTGCCAGCAGCGTAGGTCTAGATACGCAGTATTTT
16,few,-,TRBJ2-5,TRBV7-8,CASSLAPRGNQETQYF,TGTGCCAGCAGCTTAGCCCCCCGGGGCAACCAAGAGACCCAGTACTTC
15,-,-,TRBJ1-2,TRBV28,CASSSPGTVNYGYTF,TGTGCCAGCAGCTCTCCCGGGACGGTGAACTATGGCTACACCTTC
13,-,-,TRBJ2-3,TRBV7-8,CASSFGVSDTQYF,TGTGCCAGCAGCTTTGGCGTATCGGATACGCAGTATTTT
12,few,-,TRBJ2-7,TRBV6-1,CASIQNLHEQYF,TGTGCCAGCATTCAAAATTTACACGAGCAGTACTTC
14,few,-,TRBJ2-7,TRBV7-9,CASSFGGFSYEQYF,TGTGCCAGCAGCTTCGGTGGTTTCTCCTACGAGCAGTACTTC
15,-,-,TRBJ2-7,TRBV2,CASRGDRQDPYEQYF,TGTGCCAGCAGGGGAGATCGGCAGGACCCCTACGAGCAGTACTTC
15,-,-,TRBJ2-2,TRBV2,CASSEWGALSGELFF,TGTGCCAGCAGTGAATGGGGGGCCTTGAGTGGGGAGCTGTTTTTT
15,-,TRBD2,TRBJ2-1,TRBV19,CASSIASGYYNEQFF,TGTGCCAGTAGTATAGCTAGCGGGTACTACAATGAGCAGTTCTTC
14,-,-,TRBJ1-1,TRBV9,CASSGPAGNSEAFF,TGTGCCAGCAGCGGACCAGCAGGGAACTCTGAAGCTTTCTTT
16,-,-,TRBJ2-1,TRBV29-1,CSVEGSGRGPYNEQFF,TGCAGCGTTGAAGGGTCTGGGCGTGGGCCCTACAATGAGCAGTTCTTC
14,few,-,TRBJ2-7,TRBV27,CASRKGAAGHEQYF,TGTGCCAGCCGAAAAGGAGCAGCCGGCCACGAGCAGTACTTC
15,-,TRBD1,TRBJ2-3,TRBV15,CATSTGTGFTDTQYF,TGTGCCACCAGCACCGGGACAGGGTTCACAGATACGCAGTATTTT
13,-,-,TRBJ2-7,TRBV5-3,CARMPDSPYEQYF,TGTGCCAGAATGCCGGACAGTCCCTACGAGCAGTACTTC
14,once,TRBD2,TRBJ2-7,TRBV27,CASSSGTSVPEQYF,TGTGCCAGCAGCTCCGGGACTAGCGTACCCGAGCAGTACTTC
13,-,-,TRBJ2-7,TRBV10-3,CAIKGTETYEQYF,TGTGCCATCAAAGGGACGGAAACCTACGAGCAGTACTTC
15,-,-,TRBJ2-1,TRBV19,CASSIQGSSYNEQFF,TGTGCCAGTAGTATCCAGGGAAGCTCCTACAATGAGCAGTTCTTC
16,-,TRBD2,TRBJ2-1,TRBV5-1,CASSHRLAGANNEQFF,TGCGCCAGCAGCCACCGACTAGCGGGAGCTAACAATGAGCAGTTCTTC
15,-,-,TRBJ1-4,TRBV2,CASSELSQGGEKLFF,TGTGCCAGCAGTGAATTGAGTCAGGGAGGTGAAAAACTGTTTTTT
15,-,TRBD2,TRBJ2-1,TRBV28,CASSFRVGGRGEQFF,TGTGCCAGCAGTTTTAGGGTCGGCGGGAGAGGTGAGCAGTTCTTC
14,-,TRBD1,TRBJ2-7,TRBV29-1,CSVRTGGAGYEQYF,TGCAGCGTTAGGACAGGGGGCGCGGGCTACGAGCAGTACTTC
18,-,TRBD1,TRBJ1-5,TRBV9,CASSRKEGQGSKGQPQHF,TGTGCCAGCAGCCGTAAAGAAGGACAGGGTTCTAAAGGCCAGCCCCAGCATTTT
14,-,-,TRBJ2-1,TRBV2,CASTGLNSYNEQFF,TGTGCCAGCACTGGCCTCAACTCCTACAATGAGCAGTTCTTC
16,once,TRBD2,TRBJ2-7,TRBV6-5,CASSSGEGSGIYEQYF,TGTGCCAGCAGTTCTGGGGAAGGTAGCGGGATTTACGAGCAGTACTTC
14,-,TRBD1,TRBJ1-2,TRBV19,CASGQGLENYGYTF,TGTGCCAGTGGACAGGGATTGGAGAACTATGGCTACACCTTC
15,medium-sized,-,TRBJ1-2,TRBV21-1,CASSKVAATNYGYTF,TGTGCCAGCAGCAAAGTGGCAGCGACTAACTATGGCTACACCTTC
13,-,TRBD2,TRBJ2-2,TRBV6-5,CASTSGGTGELFF,TGTGCCAGCACTAGCGGGGGAACCGGGGAGCTGTTTTTT
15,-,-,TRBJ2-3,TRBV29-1,CSVEDLGDTTDTQYF,TGCAGCGTTGAAGATCTGGGAGATACCACAGATACGCAGTATTTT
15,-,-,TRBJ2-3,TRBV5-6,CASSLGQGEKDTQYF,TGTGCCAGCAGCTTGGGCCAGGGAGAGAAAGATACGCAGTATTTT